The 27 T cell receptor beta chains below all came from one sample that was sequenced in a study of OX40 agonist ivuxolimab in advanced cancers. Sequencing was performed with immunoSEQ multiplex PCR; in TCRdb, only in-frame clones are kept and a portion is missing. This repertoire shows around 84,000 clones, 70% to 85% found once; its top ten account for around 0.5%. Material: CD4+ or CD8+ T cells sorted from blood, obtained in a trial of the OX40 agonist ivuxolimab. Receptors were obtained from an adult with an advanced solid tumor such as melanoma, head and neck, liver or kidney cancer.

This clone was seen a single time. V usage is TRBV6-4 and J usage is TRBJ2-2; D is ambiguous. Germline CDR1 and CDR2: MRHNA and SNTAGT. The CDR3 is 15 amino acids. Deletions cut 5 bases from V and 0 bases from J, with 10 bases between. The chain's CDR3 is CASSPDVANTGELFF. The CDR3 coding sequence is TGTGCCAGCAGTCCAGACGTAGCGAACACCGGGGAGCTGTTTTTT.

This chain links TRBV29-1 with TRBJ1-2, with 10 bases fitting TRBD1. This CDR3 is 16 amino acids long. Trimming cost V 6 bases and J 4 bases; bases outside gene matches: 14. The germline V gene encodes CDR1 SQVTM and CDR2 ANQGSEA. In nucleotides, the CDR3 is TGCAGCGTAGCGGTTGGCGGGACAGGGGTCGCCTATGGCTACACCTTC. This codes for CSVAVGGTGVAYGYTF.

In DNA, the CDR3 is TGCAGCGTGGACAGGGGGGCGAACACTGAAGCTTTCTTT. Translating it yields CSVDRGANTEAFF. The rearrangement joins TRBV29-1 to TRBJ1-1; 10 bases map to TRBD1. J gave up 1 base and V 6 bases, and 2 bases lay outside the gene matches. Germline loops: CDR1 SQVTM, CDR2 ANQGSEA. The CDR3 length is 13 residues.

This chain links TRBV6-1 with TRBJ1-5; D gene ambiguous. The V and J ends lost 5 bases and 4 bases respectively, with 15 bases between them. CDR3 length: 15 amino acids. Germline values: CDR1 MNHNS, CDR2 SASEGT. CDR3 DNA: TGTGCCAGCAGTCCCGACGGCTTAGGAAATCAGCCCCAGCATTTT. Amino acids: CASSPDGLGNQPQHF.

The chain uses TRBV5-1 and TRBJ1-3; D is ambiguous. V was shortened by 3 bases and J by 3 bases, with 16 bases between the two germline ends. The CDR3 has 16 residues. CDR1 and CDR2 from the germline V gene are SGHRS and YFSETQ. This chain's CDR3 is CASSSLLSTLGNTIYF. Here the CDR3 DNA reads TGCGCCAGCAGCTCACTACTCTCTACTCTTGGAAACACCATATATTTT.

The rearrangement uses TRBV15 and TRBJ2-7; D uncertain. Germline V gene data show CDR1 as LNHNV and CDR2 as YYDKDF (reference sequence). Trimming removed 0 bases at V and 3 bases at J, with 6 bases between. This CDR3 contains 13 residues. CDR3 sequence reads: CATSRDRRYEQYF. In DNA, the CDR3 is TGTGCCACCAGCAGAGATCGCCGCTACGAGCAGTACTTC.

The chain has TRBV7-8 and TRBJ1-1, with D perhaps matching TRBD1 (5 bases). The V gene's germline CDR1 is SGHVS and CDR2 FQNEAQ. Trimming took 1 base from V and 2 from J, leaving 11 bases between them. The CDR3 has 15 amino acids. The CDR3 sequence: CASSLGWTPNTEAFF. CDR3 coding DNA: TGTGCCAGCAGCTTAGGGTGGACACCAAACACTGAAGCTTTCTTT.

This clone was observed a handful of times. The rearrangement uses TRBV28 and TRBJ1-5; 8 bases are shared with TRBD1. The V segment lost 3 bases and the J segment 6 bases; nucleotides outside the gene matches: 7. Per germline, CDR1 MDHEN and CDR2 SYDVKM. The CDR3 spans 15 residues. CDR3 protein: CASSFLSGGPQPQHF. The CDR3 DNA sequence: TGTGCCAGCAGTTTCCTATCAGGGGGCCCTCAGCCCCAGCATTTT.

V usage is TRBV6-5 and J usage is TRBJ1-4, with D perhaps matching TRBD1 (6 bases). Trimming took 6 bases from V and 0 from J, leaving 8 bases between them. The CDR3 covers 14 residues. Germline V gene sequence: CDR1 MNHEY, CDR2 SVGAGI. The CDR3 loop is CASRRTATNEKLFF. As DNA, the CDR3 is TGTGCCAGCAGGCGGACAGCAACTAATGAAAAACTGTTTTTT.

V and J are TRBV29-1 and TRBJ2-1; tentatively, D is TRBD1 (6 bases). Trimming cost V 1 base and J 0 bases, with 19 bases left between them. CDR3 length: 18 residues. Germline V gene sequence: CDR1 SQVTM, CDR2 ANQGSEA. The DNA of the CDR3 is TGCAGCGTTGAAGCCCGGATTAGGACAGTGAGCTCCTACAATGAGCAGTTCTTC. Translated, it gives CSVEARIRTVSSYNEQFF.

This clone was detected once. The rearrangement uses TRBV2 and TRBJ2-5; 8 nucleotides align to TRBD2. The CDR3 has 15 amino acids. Germline V CDR1 and CDR2: SNHLY, FYNNEI. J lost 5 bases, V lost 4 bases, and 9 bases had no gene match. The CDR3 protein is CASSGETGTRETQYF. As DNA, the CDR3 is TGTGCCAGCAGTGGGGAAACAGGGACTAGGGAGACCCAGTACTTC.

V and J are TRBV7-3 and TRBJ1-1; 10 positions match TRBD1. Germline values: CDR1 SGHTA, CDR2 FQGTGA. V shed 11 bases and J 3 bases; nucleotides not matched to a gene: 9. The CDR3 loop spans 14 amino acids. The CDR3 reads CASATGGMDTEAFF. For the CDR3, the DNA is TGTGCCTCCGCGACAGGGGGCATGGACACTGAAGCTTTCTTT.

The DNA of the CDR3 is TGTGCCAGCAGTACACAGGGGAACTATGGCTACACCTTC. Protein: CASSTQGNYGYTF. The V gene is TRBV28, the J gene TRBJ1-2, with 7 bases identical to TRBD1. The V segment lost 5 bases and the J segment 2 bases; nucleotides outside the gene matches: 2. Germline V gives CDR1 MDHEN, CDR2 SYDVKM. The CDR3 is 13 amino acids.

The chain employs TRBV5-1 and TRBJ2-5; perhaps D is TRBD1 or TRBD2 (5 bases each). Trimming removed 7 bases from V and 5 bases from J, with 21 bases in between. This CDR3 has 15 residues. Germline CDR1 is SGHRS and CDR2 is YFSETQ. CDR3 loop: CASVITGGAGETQYF. CDR3 nucleotide sequence: TGCGCCAGCGTTATAACAGGTGGGGCGGGCGAGACCCAGTACTTC.

Concerning this clone: The sample carries other DNA sequences with the same CDR3. The V and J genes are TRBV28 and TRBJ2-2; 9 positions agree with TRBD2. V lost 8 bases to trimming and J lost 5 bases; unmatched junction nucleotides: 6. CDR1 and CDR2 (germline): MDHEN, SYDVKM. The CDR3 is 14 amino acids. CDR3 protein: CASRRGGLTGELFF. The CDR3 DNA reads TGTGCCAGCCGGCGGGGGGGCCTAACCGGGGAGCTGTTTTTT.

This chain connects TRBV18 to TRBJ1-5; D not certain. With 1 base removed from V and 7 bases from J, the gap between germline ends came to 14 bases. CDR3 length: 15 amino acids. Germline values: CDR1 KGHSH, CDR2 LQKENI. CDR3 DNA sequence: TGTGCCAGCTCACCACAGGGAATGGGTCGCCAGCCCCAGCATTTT. Translation: CASSPQGMGRQPQHF.

The gene calls are TRBV19 and TRBJ1-1; no firm D call. The CDR3 extends over 14 amino acids. The V gene's germline CDR1 is LNHDA and CDR2 SQIVND (reference sequence). Trimming cost V 0 bases and J 8 bases, with 13 bases left between them. The CDR3 DNA reads TGTGCCAGTAGTATAGAGCCGCTAAGAGGGGAAGCTTTCTTT. Translation: CASSIEPLRGEAFF.

This rearrangement joins TRBV7-2 to TRBJ1-2, with D possibly being TRBD1 (6 bases). Trimming stripped 5 bases from V and 4 bases from J, with 14 bases between. CDR1 and CDR2 (germline): SGHTA, FQGNSA. The CDR3 loop spans 14 amino acids. The chain's CDR3 is CASSLTGLLYGYTF. The CDR3 region has the DNA TGTGCCAGCAGCCTGACAGGTCTTCTCTATGGCTACACCTTC.

This rearrangement joins TRBV2 to TRBJ1-5; D not certain. The CDR3 totals 14 residues. Trimming left V 6 bases short and J 1 base short, with 10 bases between. Germline V gene lookup returns CDR1 SNHLY and CDR2 FYNNEI. CDR3 in amino acids: CASRLGGSNQPQHF. DNA for the CDR3: TGTGCCAGCAGGCTGGGAGGCAGCAATCAGCCCCAGCATTTT.

This clone occurred a few times. The chain couples TRBV30 to TRBJ2-7; D perhaps matches TRBD2 (6 bases). The CDR3 contains 14 residues. Trimming removed 3 bases from V and 3 bases from J, with 15 bases in between. The germline CDR1 and CDR2 sequences are GTSNPN and SVGIG (reference sequence). The CDR3 DNA sequence: TGTGCCTGGAGCCCGGGACTCCAACGCTACGAGCAGTACTTC. It codes for CAWSPGLQRYEQYF.

The V gene is TRBV7-2, the J gene TRBJ1-3, with D possibly matching TRBD1 (5 bases). V was trimmed by 0 bases and J by 4 bases, leaving 10 bases between them. The CDR3 length is 15 residues. CDR1 SGHTA and CDR2 FQGNSA come from the germline V gene. Here the CDR3 DNA reads TGTGCCAGCAGCTTAGCTGGGACTACGGGAAACACCATATATTTT. The encoded protein is CASSLAGTTGNTIYF.

The CDR3 DNA is TGTGCCAGCAGCATGGGAATCGATCAGCCCCAGCATTTT. Protein product: CASSMGIDQPQHF. The gene calls are TRBV5-4 and TRBJ1-5; D gene uncertain. The CDR3 runs to 13 residues. Trimming pared 4 bases from V and 5 bases from J, leaving 10 bases between. CDR1 SGHNT and CDR2 YYREEE come from the germline V gene (reference sequence).

The chain couples TRBV6-5 to TRBJ1-1; D unclear. The germline V and J ends were trimmed by 0 bases and 7 bases, with 6 bases remaining between them. CDR3 length: 12 residues. Germline CDR1 is MNHEY and CDR2 is SVGAGI. In DNA form, the CDR3 reads TGTGCCAGCAGTTACTCATCAGGTGAAGCTTTCTTT. Encoded protein: CASSYSSGEAFF.

The chain joins TRBV6-5 to TRBJ2-1; TRBD2 aligns across 13 bases. Germline V gene lookup returns CDR1 MNHEY and CDR2 SVGAGI. Trimming took 6 bases from V and 10 from J; bases not matched to a gene: 6. The CDR3 is 14 amino acids. Here the CDR3 DNA reads TGTGCCAGCAGACTAGCGGGGGGGCCGGGAGAGCAGTTCTTC. Residues: CASRLAGGPGEQFF.

This clone was seen just once. V usage is TRBV4-3 and J usage is TRBJ1-2; 8 bases are shared with TRBD1. Germline CDR1 is LGHNA and CDR2 is YSLEER. This CDR3 has 16 amino acids. With 1 base clipped from V and 4 bases from J, the junction kept 8 bases outside the gene matches. This chain's CDR3 is CASSQGPPGQAYGYTF. The CDR3 coding sequence is TGCGCCAGCAGCCAAGGGCCGCCGGGACAGGCCTATGGCTACACCTTC.

The chain carries TRBV7-2 and TRBJ2-5; tentative D call: TRBD2 (6 bases). This CDR3 has 13 residues. V gave up 2 bases and J gave up 5 bases, with 9 bases separating them. The germline gives CDR1 SGHTA, CDR2 FQGNSA. CDR3 protein: CASSLSGGETQYF. The DNA of the CDR3 is TGTGCCAGCAGCTTAAGTGGGGGGGAGACCCAGTACTTC.

The V gene is TRBV19, the J gene TRBJ1-2, with no clear D. V was pared by 9 bases and J by 4 bases, with 21 bases between. The CDR3 runs 15 residues. The germline V gene encodes CDR1 LNHDA and CDR2 SQIVND (reference sequence). CDR3 amino acids: CASLMRNRAGYGYTF. For the CDR3, the DNA is TGTGCCAGCCTAATGCGGAACCGCGCGGGCTATGGCTACACCTTC.